The subject of this entry is one T cell receptor beta chain. The antigen remains undetermined. Germline is not matched at one junction end, which may reflect a read error. Sample time point: week 47, end of study. Doses of 300 ug of mutant IDH1 20-mer peptide were given with topical imiquimod. These data originate in a study of a mutant IDH1 vaccine in newly diagnosed glioma. TCRdb keeps only in-frame clones here, not all; method: immunoSEQ multiplex PCR. The sample shows about 34,000 clones, around 87% of them seen only once. Looked up from germline, CDR1 is DFQATT and CDR2 is SNEGSKA (reference sequence). This CDR3 spans 10 amino acids.

The receptor was derived from a woman under 40 with glioma. V is TRBV20-1 and J is TRBJ2-7; TRBD1 might be the D (6 bases). Source: PBMCs, taken from a glioma patient whose treatment included an IDH1 peptide vaccine. In nucleotides, the CDR3 is TGTTGGGGGCGAAACTACGAGCAGTACTTC. Translating it yields CWGRNYEQYF.